The 10 T cell receptor beta chains below come from one sample, sequenced in a study of T cell responses to AZD1222 COVID-19 vaccine. Profiled with immunoSEQ multiplex PCR; TCRdb holds only in-frame clones, not every one. The sample shows 100,000 to 150,000 clones, more than 70% of them seen only once. This sample comprised peripheral blood, obtained on day 0 of AZD1222 vaccination. The origin of the receptors is an adult in good health.

The DNA of the CDR3 is TGTGCCAGCAGCTTAGCGGGGGCTCAAGAGACCCAGTACTTC. Its translation is CASSLAGAQETQYF. The chain employs TRBV7-2 and TRBJ2-5; maybe TRBD1 (6 bases). Germline CDR1 reads SGHTA; CDR2 reads FQGNSA. The CDR3 spans 14 residues. Trimming took 0 bases from V and 2 from J, leaving 7 bases between them.

This clone was found once. Here the CDR3 reads CASSYPGGDEKLFF. The CDR3 DNA reads as TGTGCCAGCAGCTACCCCGGGGGGGATGAAAAACTGTTTTTT. V and J are TRBV5-4 and TRBJ1-4; TRBD1 might be the D (5 bases). Trimming removed 3 bases from V and 6 bases from J, with 12 bases in between. The CDR3 is made up of 14 amino acids. The germline V gene encodes CDR1 SGHNT and CDR2 YYREEE (reference sequence). Complete variable domain (other parts from reference TRBV5-4 and TRBJ1-4): ETGVTQSPTHLIKTRGQQVTLRCSSQSGHNTVSWYQQALGQGPQFIFQYYREEENGRGNFPPRFSGLQFPNYSSELNVNALELDDSALYLCASSYPGGDEKLFFGSGTQLSVL.

The chain uses TRBV27 and TRBJ2-2; unclear D gene. The CDR3 has 14 residues. Germline V gene lookup returns CDR1 MNHEY and CDR2 SMNVEV (reference sequence). Trimming removed 6 bases at V and 3 bases at J, with 11 bases between. The DNA of the CDR3 is TGTGCCAGCAGCCCTAGTTGGTACACCGGGGAGCTGTTTTTT. This encodes CASSPSWYTGELFF.

This chain connects TRBV2 to TRBJ2-7; D perhaps matches TRBD1 (6 bases). Germline V gene lookup returns CDR1 SNHLY and CDR2 FYNNEI. Trimming stripped 3 bases from V and 3 bases from J, with 18 bases between. The CDR3 has 16 amino acids. CDR3 nucleotide sequence: TGTGCCAGCAGTGAGGGTAACAGGGAATTTGTCTACGAGCAGTACTTC. This sequence encodes CASSEGNREFVYEQYF.

The chain recombines TRBV6-5 with TRBJ1-5; no firm D call. CDR1 and CDR2 from the germline V gene are MNHEY and SVGAGI. V shed 7 bases and J shed 6 bases, with 10 bases lying between them. This CDR3 is built from 12 residues. For the CDR3, the DNA is TGTGCCAGCAACCAAGGCAGTCAGCCCCAGCATTTT. The encoded protein is CASNQGSQPQHF.

The chain carries TRBV19 and TRBJ2-1, with TRBD1 matching over 7 bases. Losses at the gene ends were 4 bases for V and 6 bases for J; bases not matched to a gene: 3. The CDR3 spans 13 residues. CDR1 is LNHDA, CDR2 SQIVND, per germline (reference sequence). CDR3 nucleotides: TGTGCCAGTAGTACCCGGGACAGCAATGAGCAGTTCTTC. Protein: CASSTRDSNEQFF.

As concerns this clone: This specimen includes other DNA sequences encoding the same CDR3. V gene TRBV30 combines with J gene TRBJ1-2; 8 bases align to TRBD1. V trimming: 4 bases; J trimming: 5 bases; junction bases outside the gene matches: 3. Germline V gives CDR1 GTSNPN, CDR2 SVGIG (reference sequence). The CDR3 has 12 residues. CDR3 DNA sequence: TGTGCCTGGAACAGGGGGGGGTATGGCTACACCTTC. This encodes CAWNRGGYGYTF.

The chain has TRBV5-5 and TRBJ2-2; D is unclear. The CDR3 runs 13 residues. V lost 5 bases to trimming and J lost 1 base, with 6 bases between them. Germline V lookup: CDR1 SGHKS, CDR2 YYEKEE (reference sequence). The CDR3 region is CASSKGNTGELFF. CDR3 bases: TGTGCCAGCAGTAAAGGGAACACCGGGGAGCTGTTTTTT. The variable domain in full, with the rest retrieved from reference TRBV5-5 and TRBJ2-2, is DAGVTQSPTHLIKTRGQQVTLRCSPISGHKSVSWYQQVLGQGPQFIFQYYEKEERGRGNFPDRFSARQFPNYSSELNVNALLLGDSALYLCASSKGNTGELFFGEGSRLTVL.

The V gene is TRBV6-1, the J gene TRBJ1-4; D remains ambiguous. Trimming took off 2 bases at V and 0 bases at J, with 13 bases between the two ends. This CDR3 spans 17 amino acids. Germline V gene data show CDR1 as MNHNS and CDR2 as SASEGT. The CDR3 DNA is TGTGCCAGCAGTGAATCGAGGACCGCGACAACTAATGAAAAACTGTTTTTT. Its protein is CASSESRTATTNEKLFF.

V gene TRBV5-4 combines with J gene TRBJ2-3; maybe TRBD1 (5 bases). Germline V gene sequence: CDR1 SGHNT, CDR2 YYREEE (reference sequence). CDR3 size: 14 residues. Trimming took 4 bases from V and 0 from J, leaving 9 bases between them. CDR3 sequence reads: CASSPDSSTDTQYF. For the CDR3, the DNA is TGTGCCAGCAGCCCCGACAGCAGCACAGATACGCAGTATTTT.